The sequence of this TCR beta chain was determined in a study of long-term antiretroviral therapy in people with HIV. A v3.0 immunoSEQ assay was performed at survey level. Per sample, sequencing targeted 40,000-50,000 T-cell genomes. Sequenced by immunoSEQ multiplex PCR; TCRdb stores in-frame clones only, minus some. The table records around 36,000 clones, 65% to 75% of them present only once. The CDR3 extends over 13 amino acids. Germline loops: CDR1 SGHTA, CDR2 FQGTGA. V lost 4 bases to trimming and J lost 1 base; unmatched junction nucleotides: 0. The sequencing used unsorted PBMCs, collected 3 years after starting antiretroviral therapy. The rearrangement joins TRBV7-3 to TRBJ1-1, with 7 bases aligning to TRBD1. The TCR originated in a man aged 50 or older with HIV. CDR3: CASSSGGNTEAFF. In nucleotides, the CDR3 is TGTGCCAGCAGCTCAGGGGGGAACACTGAAGCTTTCTTT.